These 16 T cell receptor beta chains originate from one sample sequenced in a study of T cells in Graves' hyperthyroidism and ophthalmopathy. There were TCR beta CDR3 regions amplified from RNA transcripts. The HTBI primer set served for first-round RT-PCR of the TCR CDR3. From the multiplex PCR reads, TCRdb called clonotypes with MiXCR, one entry per CDR3 protein. The sample lists roughly 710,000 distinct CDR3 sequences; 30% to 40% were seen once. Sample: blood. These receptors all come from a woman aged 40 to 55 with Graves' hyperthyroidism.

The chain combines TRBV24-1 with TRBJ2-7, with a possible D match to TRBD1 (6 bases). Germline loops: CDR1 KGHDR, CDR2 SFDVKD. With 1 base removed from V and 3 bases from J, the gap between germline ends came to 15 bases. The CDR3 is made up of 16 amino acids. The CDR3 reads CATSDFHRVFNYEQYF. DNA of the CDR3: TGTGCCACCAGTGATTTCCACAGGGTTTTTAACTACGAGCAGTACTTC.

This clonotype came up a few times. The chain has TRBV19 and TRBJ2-5; D may be TRBD1 or TRBD2 (5 bases each). This CDR3 has 13 residues. Trimming left V 9 bases short and J 4 bases short, with 15 bases between. Germline V lookup: CDR1 LNHDA, CDR2 SQIVND (reference sequence). The chain's CDR3 is CASTSRGRETQYF. The CDR3 coding sequence is TGTGCCAGCACGTCGAGGGGACGAGAGACCCAGTACTTC.

The V and J genes are TRBV19 and TRBJ2-7; D might be TRBD1 (6 bases). Trimming removed 5 bases from V and 2 bases from J, with 16 bases in between. Per germline, CDR1 LNHDA and CDR2 SQIVND (reference sequence). The CDR3 is 15 residues long. CDR3 nucleotide sequence: TGTGCCAGTAGTCGCTCCGGGACACTTCCCTACGAGCAGTACTTC. It yields the protein CASSRSGTLPYEQYF. Drawing the rest from reference TRBV19 and TRBJ2-7, the complete variable domain is DGGITQSPKYLFRKEGQNVTLSCEQNLNHDAMYWYRQDPGQGLRLIYYSQIVNDFQKGDIAEGYSVSREKKESFPLTVTSAQKNPTAFYLCASSRSGTLPYEQYFGPGTRLTVT.

A remark on this clonotype: Since the CDR3 does not end with the conserved phenylalanine or tryptophan, this likely comes from a read error. The genes are TRBV10-1 and TRBJ2-6; 10 bases are shared with TRBD1. CDR3 length equals 14 residues. CDR1 is WNHNN and CDR2 is SYGVQD in the germline V gene (reference sequence). The CDR3 DNA sequence: TGCGCCAGCAGCCCCGGGACAGGGGACAACGTCCTGACTTCC. Translation: CASSPGTGDNVLTS.

As to this clonotype: This sequence may be a read error, since a much larger clone differs from it by one base. The rearrangement links TRBV10-3 to TRBJ1-5; weak D call: TRBD1 (5 bases). The germline gives CDR1 ENHRY, CDR2 SYGVKD. V shed 5 bases and J shed 3 bases, with 11 bases lying between them. There are 14 residues in the CDR3. The chain's CDR3 is CAISPGTDNQPQHF. The CDR3 DNA reads as TGTGCCATCAGTCCGGGGACGGACAATCAGCCCCAGCATTTT.

The V gene is TRBV10-3, the J gene TRBJ1-4; D gene unclear. V was cut by 6 bases and J by 10 bases, with 12 bases left in between. The CDR3 is 12 residues long. Germline CDR1 ENHRY, CDR2 SYGVKD. In DNA form, the CDR3 reads TGTGCCATCAGCCGCCAAGACGGAAAACTGTTTTTT. Translation gives CAISRQDGKLFF.

This chain uses TRBV29-1 with TRBJ1-2; 8 bases line up with TRBD1. The germline gives CDR1 SQVTM, CDR2 ANQGSEA. J gave up 5 bases and V 8 bases, and 10 bases lay outside the gene matches. The length of the CDR3 is 13 residues. CDR3 DNA sequence: TGCAGCTTAGACCTAGGGACAGGATATGGCTACACCTTC. Residues: CSLDLGTGYGYTF.

This clonotype was observed many times. As DNA, the CDR3 is TGTGCCAGCAGCCAAGACACTGAAGCTTTCTTT. It specifies CASSQDTEAFF. This chain links TRBV14 with TRBJ1-1; D unclear. V gave up 0 bases and J gave up 4 bases, with 0 bases separating them. Germline CDR1 is SGHDN and CDR2 is FVKESK. The CDR3 runs 11 residues.

Many counts were recorded for this clonotype. This chain uses TRBV20-1 with TRBJ2-7, with D perhaps matching TRBD2 (6 bases). The CDR3 is 13 residues long. The germline V and J ends were trimmed by 1 base and 6 bases, with 13 bases remaining between them. The germline gives CDR1 DFQATT, CDR2 SNEGSKA (reference sequence). CDR3 DNA sequence: TGCAGTGCTAGAGCGGCTAGCGTTGGCGAGCAGTACTTC. Translation: CSARAASVGEQYF.

A note on this clonotype: This may be a read error: a much more frequent sequence differs by one nucleotide. Likely a read error: the CDR3 ends without its conserved phenylalanine or tryptophan. The V and J genes are TRBV19 and TRBJ1-1; perhaps TRBD1 as D (5 bases). CDR3 size: 13 residues. The germline CDR1 and CDR2 sequences are LNHDA and SQIVND (reference sequence). V was cut by 3 bases and J by 6 bases, with 11 bases left in between. CDR3 residues: CASSMRGGAEAFL. The CDR3 DNA follows: TGTGCCAGTAGTATGCGGGGAGGGGCTGAAGCTTTCCTT.

Concerning this clonotype: With a much larger clone just one base away, this may be a read error. The J gene is TRBJ1-5, the V gene TRBV19; maybe TRBD1 (6 bases). CDR1 is LNHDA and CDR2 is SQIVND in the germline V gene (reference sequence). The CDR3 extends over 16 amino acids. CDR3 in amino acids: CATSQSLTGFNRPQHF. The DNA of the CDR3 is TGTGCCACCAGCCAGAGCTTGACAGGCTTCAATCGGCCCCAGCATTTT.

There are many counts of this clonotype. The rearrangement links TRBV7-9 to TRBJ2-5, with 10 bases fitting TRBD2. This CDR3 is built from 17 residues. The V gene's germline CDR1 is SEHNR and CDR2 FQNEAQ (reference sequence). V shed 5 bases and J 4 bases; nucleotides not matched to a gene: 13. In DNA form, the CDR3 reads TGTGCCAGCAGCCCGTCAAGCGGGAGGGCCTTGCGAGAGACCCAGTACTTC. It codes for CASSPSSGRALRETQYF.

This clonotype was counted only a few times. The chain uses TRBV5-4 and TRBJ1-4; D possibly corresponds to TRBD1 (5 bases). V lost 4 bases, J lost 3 bases, and 13 bases lay in between. There are 15 residues in the CDR3. Per germline, CDR1 SGHNT and CDR2 YYREEE (reference sequence). CDR3 nucleotides: TGTGCCAGCAGCGCCTCAGGGTGGGCTAATGAAAAACTGTTTTTT. Amino acid sequence: CASSASGWANEKLFF.

There are many counts of this clonotype. The chain links TRBV12-3 or TRBV12-4 to TRBJ1-5; D is unresolved. CDR3 length equals 12 residues. Trimming left V 5 bases short and J 7 bases short, with 9 bases between. The CDR3 region has the DNA TGTGCCAGCAGTCGTTTGGGGCAGCCCCAGCATTTT. Residues: CASSRLGQPQHF.

The rearrangement links TRBV12-3 or TRBV12-4 to TRBJ1-4; D ambiguous. The CDR3 is made up of 15 amino acids. V was clipped by 7 bases and J by 4 bases, with 16 bases between them. This CDR3 reads CASTKSQGGNEKLFF. The CDR3 region has the DNA TGTGCCAGCACGAAGTCCCAAGGCGGTAATGAAAAACTGTTTTTT.

This clonotype was counted a few times. This chain links TRBV2 with TRBJ2-5; D gene unclear. CDR3 length: 13 residues. The germline V gene has CDR1 SNHLY and CDR2 FYNNEI. V lost 6 bases and J 4 bases, leaving 12 bases between the germline ends. The CDR3 coding sequence is TGTGCCAGCAGAGCCAGCTTAGGAGAGACCCAGTACTTC. Encoded protein: CASRASLGETQYF.